This paragraph reports one T cell receptor (beta chain). The data were taken from a study of blood T cell repertoires in COVID-19. About the research overall: The cDNA or gDNA used as material had been derived from T cells, B-cell-depleted T cells, or PBMCs.

Using immunoSEQ multiplex PCR, the repertoire was profiled, and TCRdb retains in-frame clones only, with some absent. The sample yields over 300,000 clones, almost 90% seen once. The CDR3 runs 15 residues. The germline gives CDR1 MNHEY, CDR2 SVGAGI. V was trimmed by 6 bases and J by 0 bases, leaving 12 bases between them. This sequence joins TRBV6-5 and TRBJ1-5; D is possibly TRBD1 (6 bases). Sequencing used peripheral blood. This clonotype was sampled from a man aged 18 to 30 with active or convalescent COVID-19. Here the CDR3 reads CASSPGQLSNQPQHF. CDR3 sequence (DNA): TGTGCCAGCAGCCCCGGACAGCTTAGCAATCAGCCCCAGCATTTT.